What follows are 15 T cell receptor beta chains derived from one specimen sequenced in a study of Ad26.COV2.S vaccination and SARS-CoV-2 variants. TCRdb keeps only in-frame clones here, not all; method: immunoSEQ multiplex PCR. This sample has over 400,000 clones, with approximately 89% found just once. This sample's treatment: roughly 20 received Ad26.COV2.S at low or high dose, single or two shots; several received placebo; per-sample allocation not given. Sample collection was performed on day 63 after the first vaccine or placebo injection. Material: peripheral blood, obtained in a trial of Ad26.COV2.S vaccine versus placebo. All receptors derive from a person between 18 and 65 years old who received the Ad26.COV2.S COVID-19 vaccine or a placebo.

This chain uses TRBV7-2 with TRBJ2-1; 8 bases match TRBD1. Germline-derived CDR1 and CDR2 are SGHTA and FQGNSA. The junction had 10 bases not matched to a gene; V was cut back by 5 bases and J by 10 bases. This CDR3 is built from 14 residues. CDR3 nucleotides: TGTGCCAGCAGCCCCGGGCAGGGGGCCTGGGAGCAGTTCTTC. Its protein product is CASSPGQGAWEQFF. Based on the CDR3 plus reference TRBV7-2 and TRBJ2-1, the full variable domain is GAGVSQSPSNKVTEKGKDVELRCDPISGHTALYWYRQSLGQGLEFLIYFQGNSAPDKSGLPSDRFSAERTGGSVSTLTIQRTQQEDSAVYLCASSPGQGAWEQFFGPGTRLTVL.

This chain uses TRBV2 with TRBJ2-6; no definite D call. The CDR3 runs to 15 residues. CDR1 and CDR2 (germline): SNHLY, FYNNEI. Trimming removed 6 bases from V and 4 bases from J, with 13 bases in between. The CDR3 coding sequence is TGTGCCAGCAGCCCGGACGCTGGGGGGGCCAACGTCCTGACTTTC. It translates to CASSPDAGGANVLTF.

The chain is built from TRBV10-3 and TRBJ2-7, with 9 bases aligning to TRBD1. Germline CDR1 reads ENHRY; CDR2 reads SYGVKD. After removal of 3 bases from V and 4 bases from J, the junction contained 4 bases not matched to a gene. This CDR3 has 14 residues. The CDR3 nucleotides read TGTGCCATCAGTGAAAGGGACAGGGAATACGAGCAGTACTTC. Amino acids: CAISERDREYEQYF.

This chain links TRBV23-1 with TRBJ1-2; D is ambiguous. TRBV23-1 is an ORF for which the function is uncertain. The CDR3 runs to 15 residues. V was pared by 4 bases and J by 5 bases, with 17 bases between. The CDR3, as DNA: TGCGCCAGCAGTCCCCCCCGGCAGGTCGGTTATGGCTACACCTTC. It codes for CASSPPRQVGYGYTF.

The genes are TRBV15 and TRBJ2-7, with D possibly being TRBD1 (6 bases). This CDR3 spans 17 amino acids. Germline V gene data show CDR1 as LNHNV and CDR2 as YYDKDF (reference sequence). V lost 0 bases and J lost 7, with 22 bases in between. The CDR3 reads CATSRDTGIFPEGEQYF. The DNA for the CDR3 is TGTGCCACCAGCAGAGATACAGGGATATTTCCAGAAGGGGAGCAGTACTTC.

The chain links TRBV11-2 to TRBJ1-1; TRBD1 aligns across 7 bases. Unmatched junction bases numbered 7, after V lost 3 bases and J lost 6 bases. The CDR3 is 14 amino acids. Germline V lookup: CDR1 SGHAT, CDR2 FQNNGV. The CDR3 spells CASSFPRQGAEAFF. As DNA, the CDR3 is TGTGCCAGCAGCTTCCCAAGACAGGGCGCTGAAGCTTTCTTT. Variable domain in full (rest from reference TRBV11-2 and TRBJ1-1): EAGVAQSPRYKIIEKRQSVAFWCNPISGHATLYWYQQILGQGPKLLIQFQNNGVVDDSQLPKDRFSAERLKGVDSTLKIQPAKLEDSAVYLCASSFPRQGAEAFFGQGTRLTVV.

This clone appeared once. The rearrangement uses TRBV4-3 and TRBJ2-7, with D hard to call. The CDR3 has 15 residues. Trimming pared 1 base from V and 0 bases from J, leaving 10 bases between. CDR1 is LGHNA and CDR2 is YSLEER in the germline V gene. This CDR3 reads CASSQVAGDSYEQYF. CDR3 sequence (DNA): TGCGCCAGCAGCCAAGTAGCTGGGGACTCCTACGAGCAGTACTTC.

In this sample, this clone turned up a few times. This rearrangement joins TRBV4-2 to TRBJ1-5; TRBD1 aligns across 8 bases. Trimming took 4 bases from V and 0 from J; bases not matched to a gene: 5. Germline V gene data show CDR1 as LGHNA and CDR2 as YNFKEQ. The CDR3 extends over 16 amino acids. The CDR3 reads CASSLTGANSNQPQHF. Here the CDR3 DNA reads TGTGCCAGCAGCCTGACAGGGGCTAATAGCAATCAGCCCCAGCATTTT.

The chain joins TRBV12-3 or TRBV12-4 to TRBJ2-2, with D uncertain. Trimming shortened V by 3 bases and J by 5 bases, and 7 bases separated the two germline ends. This CDR3 has 13 residues. The DNA for the CDR3 is TGTGCCAGCAGTTTTACCTCAACCGGGGAGCTGTTTTTT. Encoded protein: CASSFTSTGELFF.

The CDR3 DNA is TGTGCCACCAGTGATTGGCAACCCGACAGGGCAAATCAGCCCCAGCATTTT. Its translation is CATSDWQPDRANQPQHF. The chain combines TRBV24-1 with TRBJ1-5; 7 nucleotides agree with TRBD1. The CDR3 runs to 17 residues. V lost 2 bases to trimming and J lost 4 bases; unmatched junction nucleotides: 10. Germline V CDR1 and CDR2: KGHDR, SFDVKD.

This sequence joins TRBV5-1 and TRBJ2-7; D unresolved. Trimming removed 1 base at V and 7 bases at J, with 15 bases between. Germline V CDR1 and CDR2: SGHRS, YFSETQ. CDR3 size: 14 residues. In DNA form, the CDR3 reads TGCGCCAGCAGCTTGCCCGCGGACGCAGGAGAGCAGTACTTC. Residues: CASSLPADAGEQYF.

The rearrangement joins TRBV29-1 to TRBJ2-3; D might be TRBD2 (5 bases). Looked up from germline, CDR1 is SQVTM and CDR2 is ANQGSEA. The CDR3 runs 14 residues. With 1 base removed from V and 4 bases from J, the gap between germline ends came to 12 bases. The CDR3 DNA reads TGCAGCGTTGAAGGGAGGTGGAATCCAGATACGCAGTATTTT. Its protein product is CSVEGRWNPDTQYF.

The chain has TRBV27 and TRBJ2-3, with unresolved D. The CDR3 sequence is 12 residues long. The germline V gene has CDR1 MNHEY and CDR2 SMNVEV (reference sequence). Trimming removed 5 bases at V and 0 bases at J, with 3 bases between. Here the CDR3 DNA reads TGTGCCAGCAGTGACAGCACAGATACGCAGTATTTT. Its translation is CASSDSTDTQYF.

V usage is TRBV5-4 and J usage is TRBJ1-2, with D possibly being TRBD1 (6 bases). This CDR3 comprises 13 residues. Germline lookup yields CDR1 SGHNT and CDR2 YYREEE (reference sequence). The V and J ends lost 4 bases and 5 bases respectively, with 12 bases between them. DNA for the CDR3: TGTGCCAGCAGCACCCCAACAGGGTATGGCTACACCTTC. This translates into CASSTPTGYGYTF.

V is TRBV18 and J is TRBJ2-3; 8 nucleotides agree with TRBD2. V was clipped by 4 bases and J by 6 bases; unmatched bases: 6. The CDR3 covers 14 residues. Germline values: CDR1 KGHSH, CDR2 LQKENI. The CDR3 here is CASSRAGAEDTQYF. The DNA of the CDR3 is TGTGCCAGCTCACGAGCGGGAGCTGAGGATACGCAGTATTTT.